Shown below are 9 T cell receptor beta chains from a single sample sequenced in a study of blood T cell repertoires in COVID-19. Sequenced by immunoSEQ multiplex PCR; TCRdb stores in-frame clones only, minus some. The sample has 100,000 to 150,000 clones, roughly nine tenths seen once. The sequenced sample consisted of peripheral blood. The receptors shown here come from a man aged 65 to 79 with active or convalescent COVID-19.

A few counts support this clone. This chain links TRBV23-1 with TRBJ1-6, with TRBD1 matching over 8 bases. TRBV23-1 is assigned to the ORF class and has an uncertain function. Unmatched junction bases numbered 8, after V lost 10 bases and J lost 6 bases. There are 14 residues in the CDR3. The CDR3 loop is CATRTGRANSPLHF. CDR3 coding DNA: TGCGCCACCCGGACAGGGAGAGCTAATTCACCCCTCCACTTT.

Only one count was recorded for this clone. The chain combines TRBV11-2 with TRBJ2-1, with TRBD2 matching over 10 bases. Germline V gene lookup returns CDR1 SGHAT and CDR2 FQNNGV. The V and J ends lost 5 bases and 5 bases, in that order; junction bases with no gene match: 15. CDR3 size: 18 residues. In DNA, the CDR3 is TGTGCCAGCAGCCCATTGGGGCTAGCGGGAGCTGTAAACAATGAGCAGTTCTTC. Its protein product is CASSPLGLAGAVNNEQFF.

This clone counts as medium-sized. V usage is TRBV7-2 and J usage is TRBJ2-7; 7 bases are a match to TRBD1. CDR3 size: 15 residues. The ends lost 2 bases at V and 6 bases at J; junction bases unmatched: 10. Germline CDR1 SGHTA, CDR2 FQGNSA. CDR3 protein: CASSLTGTVPREQYF. CDR3 nucleotide sequence: TGTGCCAGCAGCTTAACCGGGACAGTCCCACGCGAGCAGTACTTC.

This rearrangement joins TRBV7-8 to TRBJ2-7; D unclear. The CDR3 sequence is 11 residues long. The V gene's germline CDR1 is SGHVS and CDR2 FQNEAQ. V was cut by 5 bases and J by 3 bases, with 5 bases left in between. CDR3 region: CASSIVYEQYF. For the CDR3, the DNA is TGTGCCAGCAGCATCGTCTACGAGCAGTACTTC.

This clone was detected only a few times. This chain joins TRBV7-9 and TRBJ2-1, with TRBD2 identical over 7 bases. V trimming: 2 bases; J trimming: 9 bases; junction bases outside the gene matches: 4. Germline V CDR1 and CDR2: SEHNR, FQNEAQ (reference sequence). This CDR3 contains 13 residues. The CDR3 protein is CASSLMGEGEQFF. The CDR3 nucleotides are TGTGCCAGCAGCTTAATGGGGGAGGGTGAGCAGTTCTTC.

V is TRBV12-3 or TRBV12-4 and J is TRBJ2-7; D ambiguous. This CDR3 contains 13 residues. Trimming pared 5 bases from V and 5 bases from J, leaving 13 bases between. DNA of the CDR3: TGTGCCAGCAGTAAGCCCCCCTTGGACGAGCAGTACTTC. Amino acid sequence: CASSKPPLDEQYF.

The V gene is TRBV6-6, the J gene TRBJ2-3, with 8 bases aligning to TRBD2. V trimming: 1 base; J trimming: 4 bases; junction bases outside the gene matches: 4. This CDR3 has 15 residues. From germline, CDR1 is MNHNY and CDR2 SVGAGI (reference sequence). CDR3 protein: CASSYLSGSADTQYF. The CDR3 nucleotides are TGTGCCAGCAGTTACTTAAGCGGGAGCGCAGATACGCAGTATTTT.

This chain connects TRBV28 to TRBJ2-5, with TRBD1 matching over 10 bases. CDR1 is MDHEN and CDR2 is SYDVKM in the germline V gene. Trimming removed 4 bases from V and 5 bases from J; junction bases left unmatched: 4. This CDR3 has 14 residues. The chain's CDR3 is CASSSTGGTETQYF. In DNA, the CDR3 is TGTGCCAGCAGTTCGACAGGGGGCACGGAGACCCAGTACTTC.

The chain is built from TRBV19 and TRBJ1-2; D ambiguous. V gave up 2 bases and J gave up 4 bases, with 11 bases separating them. CDR3 length: 14 amino acids. Germline CDR1 is LNHDA and CDR2 is SQIVND (reference sequence). This chain's CDR3 is CASSIRVSTYGYTF. In DNA form, the CDR3 reads TGTGCCAGTAGTATACGGGTTTCCACCTATGGCTACACCTTC. Using reference TRBV19 and TRBJ1-2 for the parts outside the CDR3, the full variable domain is DGGITQSPKYLFRKEGQNVTLSCEQNLNHDAMYWYRQDPGQGLRLIYYSQIVNDFQKGDIAEGYSVSREKKESFPLTVTSAQKNPTAFYLCASSIRVSTYGYTFGSGTRLTVV.